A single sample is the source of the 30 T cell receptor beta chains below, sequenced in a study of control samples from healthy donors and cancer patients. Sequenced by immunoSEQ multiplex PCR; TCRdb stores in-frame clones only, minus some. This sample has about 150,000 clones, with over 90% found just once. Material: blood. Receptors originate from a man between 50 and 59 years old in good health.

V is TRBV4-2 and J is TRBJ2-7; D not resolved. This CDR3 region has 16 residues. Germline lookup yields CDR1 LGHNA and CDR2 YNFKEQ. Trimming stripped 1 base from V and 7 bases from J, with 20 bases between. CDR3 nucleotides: TGTGCCAGCAGCCAAGGCGTCTCAGGCGCGCTAAGGGAGCAGTACTTC. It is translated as CASSQGVSGALREQYF.

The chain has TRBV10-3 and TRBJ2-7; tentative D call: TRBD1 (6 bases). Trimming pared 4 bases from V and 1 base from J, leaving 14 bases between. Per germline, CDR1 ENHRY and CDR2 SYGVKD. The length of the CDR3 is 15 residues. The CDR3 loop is CAISVGTTLSYEQYF. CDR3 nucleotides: TGTGCCATCAGTGTCGGGACAACGCTTTCCTACGAGCAGTACTTC.

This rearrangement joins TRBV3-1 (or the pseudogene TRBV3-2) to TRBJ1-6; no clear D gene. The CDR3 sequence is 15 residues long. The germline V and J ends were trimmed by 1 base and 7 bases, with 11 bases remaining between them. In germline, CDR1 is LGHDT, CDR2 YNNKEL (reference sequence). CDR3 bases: TGTGCCAGCAGCCAAGGCACAGCTGAGAATTCACCCCTCCACTTT. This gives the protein CASSQGTAENSPLHF.

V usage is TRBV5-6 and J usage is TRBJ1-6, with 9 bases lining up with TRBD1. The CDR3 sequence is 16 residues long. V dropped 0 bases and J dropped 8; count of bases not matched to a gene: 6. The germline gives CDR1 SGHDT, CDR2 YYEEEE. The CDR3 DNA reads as TGTGCCAGCAGCTTGGCCACAGGGGGCGCGTATTCACCCCTCCACTTT. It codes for CASSLATGGAYSPLHF.

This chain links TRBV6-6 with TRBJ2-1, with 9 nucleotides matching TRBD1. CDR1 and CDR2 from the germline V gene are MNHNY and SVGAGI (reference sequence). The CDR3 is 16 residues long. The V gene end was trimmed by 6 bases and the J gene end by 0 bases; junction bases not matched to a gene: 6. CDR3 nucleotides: TGTGCCAGCAGGGGGACAGGGAAAAGCTCCTACAATGAGCAGTTCTTC. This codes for CASRGTGKSSYNEQFF.

Written as DNA, the CDR3 is TGTGCCAGTGCTAATGGACAGACTAGCACAGATACGCAGTATTTT. Residues: CASANGQTSTDTQYF. The chain is built from TRBV19 and TRBJ2-3, with a weak D call TRBD1 (6 bases). Germline CDR1 and CDR2: LNHDA and SQIVND (reference sequence). The CDR3 has 15 amino acids. The germline V and J ends were trimmed by 8 bases and 0 bases, with 15 bases remaining between them.

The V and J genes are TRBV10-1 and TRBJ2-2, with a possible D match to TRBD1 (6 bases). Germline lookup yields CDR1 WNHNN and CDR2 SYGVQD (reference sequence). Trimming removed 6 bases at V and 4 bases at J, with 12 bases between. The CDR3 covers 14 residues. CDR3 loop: CASSPGVSTGELFF. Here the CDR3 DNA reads TGCGCCAGCAGCCCAGGGGTGAGCACCGGGGAGCTGTTTTTT.

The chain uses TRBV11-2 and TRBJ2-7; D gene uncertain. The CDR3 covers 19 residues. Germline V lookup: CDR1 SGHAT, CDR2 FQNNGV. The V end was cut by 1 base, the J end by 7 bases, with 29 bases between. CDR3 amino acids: CASSLGSPAHGFRGQEQYF. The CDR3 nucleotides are TGTGCCAGCAGCTTAGGTAGTCCAGCTCATGGATTTCGTGGTCAAGAGCAGTACTTC.

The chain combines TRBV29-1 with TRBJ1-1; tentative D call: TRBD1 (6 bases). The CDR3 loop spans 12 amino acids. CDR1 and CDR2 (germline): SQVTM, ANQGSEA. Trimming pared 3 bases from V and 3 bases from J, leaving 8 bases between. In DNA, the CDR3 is TGCAGCGTTGACAGGGGAGACACTGAAGCTTTCTTT. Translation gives CSVDRGDTEAFF.

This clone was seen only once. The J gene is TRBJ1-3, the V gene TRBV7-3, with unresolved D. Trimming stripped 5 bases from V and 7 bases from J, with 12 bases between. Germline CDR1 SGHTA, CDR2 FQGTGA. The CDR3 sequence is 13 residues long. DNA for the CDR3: TGTGCCAGCAGCCTGGACGCAAGTAACACCATATATTTT. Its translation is CASSLDASNTIYF. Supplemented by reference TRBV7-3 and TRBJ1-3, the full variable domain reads GAGVSQTPSNKVTEKGKYVELRCDPISGHTALYWYRQSLGQGPEFLIYFQGTGAADDSGLPNDRFFAVRPEGSVSTLKIQRTERGDSAVYLCASSLDASNTIYFGEGSWLTVV.

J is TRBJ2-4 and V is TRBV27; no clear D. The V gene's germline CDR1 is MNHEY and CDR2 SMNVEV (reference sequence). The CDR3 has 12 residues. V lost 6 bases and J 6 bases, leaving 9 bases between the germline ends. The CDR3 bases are TGTGCCAGCAGCCCCGGCAGAAACATTCAGTACTTC. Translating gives CASSPGRNIQYF.

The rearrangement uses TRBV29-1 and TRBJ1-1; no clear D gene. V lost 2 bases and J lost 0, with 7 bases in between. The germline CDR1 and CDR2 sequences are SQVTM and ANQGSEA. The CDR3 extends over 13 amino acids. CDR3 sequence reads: CSVEISMNTEAFF. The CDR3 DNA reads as TGCAGCGTTGAAATCAGCATGAACACTGAAGCTTTCTTT.

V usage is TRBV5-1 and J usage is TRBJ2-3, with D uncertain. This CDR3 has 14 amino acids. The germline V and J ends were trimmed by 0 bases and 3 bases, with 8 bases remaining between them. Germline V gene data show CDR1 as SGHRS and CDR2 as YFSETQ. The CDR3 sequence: CASSLVVGTDTQYF. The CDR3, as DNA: TGCGCCAGCAGCTTGGTGGTGGGGACAGATACGCAGTATTTT.

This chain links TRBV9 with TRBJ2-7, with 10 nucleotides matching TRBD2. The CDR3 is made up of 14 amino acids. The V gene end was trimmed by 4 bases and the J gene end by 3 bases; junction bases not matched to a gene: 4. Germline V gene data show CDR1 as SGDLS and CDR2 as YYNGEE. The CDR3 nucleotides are TGTGCCAGCAGCTCTAGCGGGAGTATCTACGAGCAGTACTTC. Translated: CASSSSGSIYEQYF.

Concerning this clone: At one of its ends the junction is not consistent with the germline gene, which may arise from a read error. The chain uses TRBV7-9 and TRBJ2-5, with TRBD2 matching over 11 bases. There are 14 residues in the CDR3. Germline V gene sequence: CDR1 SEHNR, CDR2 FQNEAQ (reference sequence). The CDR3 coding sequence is TGTGCCAGCAGTTTAGCGGGAGGGAGGAAGACCCAGTACTTC. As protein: CASSLAGGRKTQYF.

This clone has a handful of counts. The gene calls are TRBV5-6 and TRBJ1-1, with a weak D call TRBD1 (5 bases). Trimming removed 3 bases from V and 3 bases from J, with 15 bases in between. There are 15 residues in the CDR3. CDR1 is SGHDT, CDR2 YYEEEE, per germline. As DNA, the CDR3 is TGTGCCAGCAGCTCGTTCAGGGTAAGGGACACTGAAGCTTTCTTT. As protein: CASSSFRVRDTEAFF.

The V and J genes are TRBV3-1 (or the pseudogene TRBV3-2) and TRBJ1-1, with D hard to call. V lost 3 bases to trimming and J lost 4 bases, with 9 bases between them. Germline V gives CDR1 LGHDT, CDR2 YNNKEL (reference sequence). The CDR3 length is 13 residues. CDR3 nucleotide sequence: TGTGCCAGCAGCCACGAAAGTCTCACTGAAGCTTTCTTT. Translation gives CASSHESLTEAFF.

The CDR3 spells CASRLNREFNSPLHF. The DNA for the CDR3 is TGTGCCAGTCGCCTTAACAGGGAATTCAACTCACCCCTCCACTTT. V gene TRBV19 combines with J gene TRBJ1-6, with D perhaps TRBD1 (6 bases). The CDR3 consists of 15 residues. Germline V gene lookup returns CDR1 LNHDA and CDR2 SQIVND (reference sequence). V was trimmed by 8 bases and J by 10 bases, leaving 21 bases between them.

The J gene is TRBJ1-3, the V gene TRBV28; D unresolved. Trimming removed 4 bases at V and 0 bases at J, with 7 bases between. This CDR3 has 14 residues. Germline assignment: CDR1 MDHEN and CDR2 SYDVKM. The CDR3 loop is CASSSTSSGNTIYF. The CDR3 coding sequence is TGTGCCAGCAGTTCCACGTCCTCTGGAAACACCATATATTTT.

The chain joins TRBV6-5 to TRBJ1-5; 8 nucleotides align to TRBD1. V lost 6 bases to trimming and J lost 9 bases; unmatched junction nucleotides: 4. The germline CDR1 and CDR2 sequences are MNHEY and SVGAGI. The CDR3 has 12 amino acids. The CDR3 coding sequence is TGTGCCAGCAGGACAGGGGAGAGGCCCCAGCATTTT. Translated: CASRTGERPQHF.

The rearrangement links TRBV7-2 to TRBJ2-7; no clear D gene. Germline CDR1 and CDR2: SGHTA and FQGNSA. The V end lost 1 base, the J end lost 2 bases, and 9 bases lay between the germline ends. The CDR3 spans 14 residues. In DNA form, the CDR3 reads TGTGCCAGCAGCTTAGATTGGCAGGCCTACGAGCAGTACTTC. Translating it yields CASSLDWQAYEQYF.

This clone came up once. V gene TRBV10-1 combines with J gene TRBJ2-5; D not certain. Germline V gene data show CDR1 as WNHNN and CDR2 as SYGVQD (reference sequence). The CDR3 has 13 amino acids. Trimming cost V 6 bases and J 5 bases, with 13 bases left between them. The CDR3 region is CASSDRVPETQYF. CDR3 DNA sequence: TGCGCCAGCAGCGATAGGGTTCCGGAGACCCAGTACTTC.

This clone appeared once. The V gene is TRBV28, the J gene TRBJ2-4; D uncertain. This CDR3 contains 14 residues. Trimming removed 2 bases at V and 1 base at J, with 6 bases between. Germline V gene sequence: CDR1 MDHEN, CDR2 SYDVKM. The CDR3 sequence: CASSLIAAKNIQYF. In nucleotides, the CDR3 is TGTGCCAGCAGTTTAATTGCCGCCAAAAACATTCAGTACTTC.

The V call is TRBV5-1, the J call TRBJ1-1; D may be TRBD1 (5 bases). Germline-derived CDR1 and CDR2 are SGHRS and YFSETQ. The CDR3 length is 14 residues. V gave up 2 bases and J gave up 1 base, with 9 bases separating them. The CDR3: CASSFGTGNTEAFF. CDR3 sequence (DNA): TGCGCCAGCAGCTTTGGGACGGGGAACACTGAAGCTTTCTTT.

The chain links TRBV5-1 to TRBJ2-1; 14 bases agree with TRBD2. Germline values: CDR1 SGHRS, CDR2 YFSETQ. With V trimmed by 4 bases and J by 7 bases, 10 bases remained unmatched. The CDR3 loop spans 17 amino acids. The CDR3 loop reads CASSPGTSGGRWNEQFF. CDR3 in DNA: TGCGCCAGCAGCCCTGGGACTAGCGGGGGACGATGGAATGAGCAGTTCTTC.

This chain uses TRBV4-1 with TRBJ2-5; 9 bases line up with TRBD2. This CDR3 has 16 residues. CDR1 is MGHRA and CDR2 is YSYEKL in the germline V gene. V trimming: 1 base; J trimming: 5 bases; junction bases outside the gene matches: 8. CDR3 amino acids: CASSQALAGLEETQYF. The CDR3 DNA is TGCGCCAGCAGCCAAGCTCTAGCGGGACTGGAGGAGACCCAGTACTTC.

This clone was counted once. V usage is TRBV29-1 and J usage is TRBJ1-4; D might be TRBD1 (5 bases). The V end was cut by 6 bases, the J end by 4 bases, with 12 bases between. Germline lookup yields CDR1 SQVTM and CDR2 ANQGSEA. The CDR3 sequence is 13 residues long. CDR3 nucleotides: TGCAGCGTAGGCGGGACCCTTAATGAAAAACTGTTTTTT. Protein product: CSVGGTLNEKLFF.

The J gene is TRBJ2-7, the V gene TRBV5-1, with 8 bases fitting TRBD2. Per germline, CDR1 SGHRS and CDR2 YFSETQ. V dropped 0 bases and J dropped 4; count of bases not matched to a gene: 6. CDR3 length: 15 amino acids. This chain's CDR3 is CASSLDESGSYEQYF. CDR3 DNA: TGCGCCAGCAGCTTGGACGAAAGCGGGAGTTACGAGCAGTACTTC.

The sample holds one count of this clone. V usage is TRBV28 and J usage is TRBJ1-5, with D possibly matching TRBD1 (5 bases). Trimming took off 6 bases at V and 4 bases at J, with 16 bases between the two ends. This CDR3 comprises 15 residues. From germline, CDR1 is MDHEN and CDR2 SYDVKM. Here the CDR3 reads CASRPRDSTNQPQHF. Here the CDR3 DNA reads TGTGCCAGCAGACCCCGAGACAGCACAAATCAGCCCCAGCATTTT. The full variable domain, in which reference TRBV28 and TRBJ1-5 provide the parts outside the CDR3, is DVKVTQSSRYLVKRTGEKVFLECVQDMDHENMFWYRQDPGLGLRLIYFSYDVKMKEKGDIPEGYSVSREKKERFSLILESASTNQTSMYLCASRPRDSTNQPQHFGDGTRLSIL.

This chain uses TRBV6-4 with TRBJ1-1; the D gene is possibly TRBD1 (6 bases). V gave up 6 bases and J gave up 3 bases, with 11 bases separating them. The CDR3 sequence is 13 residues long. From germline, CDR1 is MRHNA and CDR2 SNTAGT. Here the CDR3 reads CASRQGRDTEAFF. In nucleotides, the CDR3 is TGTGCCAGCAGGCAGGGGCGGGACACTGAAGCTTTCTTT.